The clone carrying this T cell receptor beta chain was counted only a few times. No antigen is known for it. From germline, CDR1 is MNHEY and CDR2 SMNVEV (reference sequence). CDR3 size: 14 residues. V gave up 3 bases and J gave up 2 bases, with 10 bases separating them. The entry originates in a study of response to subunit inactivated influenza vaccine. TCRdb reprocessed the RT-PCR reads with MiXCR, giving one entry per CDR3 protein. The data contain 650,000 to 800,000 distinct CDR3 sequences, approximately 15% of them singletons. Points from the study as a whole: The authors proposed limited new T cell recruitment per seasonal influenza vaccination.

The clonotype comes from a man over 45 who received an inactivated influenza vaccine. This specimen was PBMCs from blood, taken around 14 days before vaccination. The chain couples TRBV27 to TRBJ1-1, with D perhaps TRBD1 (5 bases). The CDR3, as DNA: TGTGCCAGCAGTTTGACAGCACCTAACACTGAAGCTTTCTTT. This gives the protein CASSLTAPNTEAFF.